Only a few counts were recorded for the clone carrying this T cell receptor (beta chain). Its antigen is undetermined. These data are taken from a study of T-cell memory formation after mild COVID-19. The 5'RACE method, run with constant-segment primers, produced TCR alpha and TCR beta cDNA libraries (carrying sample barcodes and UMIs). From the 5' RACE reads, TCRdb called clonotypes with MiXCR, one entry per CDR3 protein. The sample lists 40,000 to 60,000 distinct CDR3 sequences, around 9.7% occurring once. Whole-study results and caveats: CM and EM subsets held most contracting CD4+ clones; EMRA held CD8+ ones. Balance between CD4 and CD8 was seen in clones contracting day 15 to 85, and a CD4+ lean was seen in later expanders.

Material for sequencing was PBMCs or a T cell subset sorted from them (not recorded which). The receptor's source is an adult woman who had mild COVID-19 (a few samples of this study predate the infection). Cell type and time point are not known.

CDR3 DNA: TGTGCCAGCAGTGGCTCGCCTAGAAGGGAGACCCAGTACTTC. Translation gives CASSGSPRRETQYF. The chain joins TRBV6-1 to TRBJ2-5; D remains unclear. V lost 4 bases and J lost 5, with 14 bases in between. The CDR3 contains 14 residues. Germline V CDR1 and CDR2: MNHNS, SASEGT.